One TCR beta chain is described in this entry. As yet, its antigen is unknown. The V and J ends lost 6 bases and 7 bases respectively, with 9 bases between them. CDR3 length equals 11 residues. Germline values: CDR1 MNHEY, CDR2 SVGAGI. This record comes from a study of Tregs in tolerant kidney transplant recipients. Across the study: Antibodies separated recipient from donor cells.

Study-wide results and limits: Findings come from small patient numbers and require larger validation. The most relevant donor-specific Treg TCRbeta repertoire apparently came from expansion with activated donor B cells. No direct test of biological reproducibility was done here.

Sequencing used immunoSEQ multiplex PCR; TCRdb keeps in-frame clones, though not all of them. Of roughly 40,000 clones detected, around 95% appear once; the ten largest clones hold about 0.36%. Sequenced material: Tregs from blood cultured with allogeneic cells. This TCR was recovered from a human donor in good health. The gene calls are TRBV6-5 and TRBJ1-2; D is unclear. The DNA of the CDR3 is TGTGCCAGCAGCTCGGGCTTTGGCTACACCTTC. Its protein product is CASSSGFGYTF.